The 19 T cell receptor beta chains reported below all come from one sample, sequenced in a study of shared clonotypes between healthy human individuals. The protocol was immunoSEQ multiplex PCR, while the TCRdb copy is restricted to in-frame clones and leaves out a portion. Of more than 550,000 clones listed, over 55% are singletons. Source material: memory CD4+ T cells sorted from blood. Regarding subset: CD45RA-negative fraction. These receptor sequences come from a woman in her 30s in good health.

The chain combines TRBV4-1 with TRBJ2-1; 13 bases line up with TRBD2. V dropped 3 bases and J dropped 7; count of bases not matched to a gene: 6. From germline, CDR1 is MGHRA and CDR2 YSYEKL. The length of the CDR3 is 16 residues. The CDR3 here is CASSHLGTSGKNEQFF. In DNA, the CDR3 is TGCGCCAGCAGCCACCTTGGGACTAGCGGGAAAAATGAGCAGTTCTTC.

The chain joins TRBV19 to TRBJ1-1, with 9 nucleotides matching TRBD1. The germline gives CDR1 LNHDA, CDR2 SQIVND (reference sequence). There are 14 residues in the CDR3. V lost 5 bases to trimming and J lost 4 bases; unmatched junction nucleotides: 5. The CDR3, as DNA: TGTGCCAGTAGTTCGACAGGGGGAGTCACTGAAGCTTTCTTT. Protein product: CASSSTGGVTEAFF.

The V gene is TRBV6-5, the J gene TRBJ2-5; 8 bases are a match to TRBD1. J gave up 4 bases and V 8 bases, and 9 bases lay outside the gene matches. Germline V gene lookup returns CDR1 MNHEY and CDR2 SVGAGI. The CDR3 is 14 residues long. The CDR3 nucleotides are TGTGCCAGCCGGGACAGGATGACGGGAGAGACCCAGTACTTC. Translation gives CASRDRMTGETQYF.

The chain couples TRBV27 to TRBJ2-5; TRBD2 aligns across 9 bases. This CDR3 comprises 17 residues. The V gene end was trimmed by 6 bases and the J gene end by 2 bases; junction bases not matched to a gene: 13. Germline lookup yields CDR1 MNHEY and CDR2 SMNVEV (reference sequence). The CDR3 protein is CASSSPGLAGKQETQYF. In nucleotides, the CDR3 is TGTGCCAGCAGCTCCCCGGGGCTAGCGGGAAAACAAGAGACCCAGTACTTC.

The chain couples TRBV27 to TRBJ1-1, with D possibly matching TRBD1 (6 bases). This CDR3 comprises 15 residues. V lost 1 base and J 6 bases, leaving 15 bases between the germline ends. From germline, CDR1 is MNHEY and CDR2 SMNVEV (reference sequence). CDR3 sequence: CASSLWGAAGAEAFF. The CDR3 DNA reads TGTGCCAGCAGTTTATGGGGGGCGGCGGGGGCTGAAGCTTTCTTT.

The DNA for the CDR3 is TGTGCCAGCAGCTTTCTCTTCCCCGACGGGCTCACTGAAGCTTTCTTT. Translating it yields CASSFLFPDGLTEAFF. The gene calls are TRBV11-1 and TRBJ1-1; unclear D gene. Germline V gene sequence: CDR1 SGHAT, CDR2 FQDESV (reference sequence). There are 16 residues in the CDR3. V gave up 3 bases and J gave up 4 bases, with 18 bases separating them.

This clone was detected a few times. The chain is built from TRBV5-4 and TRBJ2-7; 16 nucleotides line up with TRBD2. Germline V gives CDR1 SGHNT, CDR2 YYREEE (reference sequence). This CDR3 region has 15 residues. Trimming at V came to 0 bases and at J to 9 bases, leaving 3 bases not matched to a gene. The CDR3 is CASSLAGTSGRVQYF. The DNA for the CDR3 is TGTGCCAGCAGCTTGGCCGGGACTAGCGGGAGGGTGCAGTACTTC.

J is TRBJ2-5 and V is TRBV4-1; the D gene is possibly TRBD1 (8 bases). Germline loops: CDR1 MGHRA, CDR2 YSYEKL. This CDR3 comprises 16 residues. The ends were cut back, 5 bases at V and 4 bases at J, with 20 bases in the middle. The CDR3 reads CASSTWTGREGETQYF. In DNA, the CDR3 is TGCGCCAGCAGCACTTGGACAGGGAGGGAGGGAGAGACCCAGTACTTC.

The chain combines TRBV19 with TRBJ1-2; TRBD1 matches at 9 bases. This CDR3 is built from 14 residues. Losses at the gene ends were 6 bases for V and 2 bases for J; bases not matched to a gene: 4. From germline, CDR1 is LNHDA and CDR2 SQIVND (reference sequence). The CDR3 protein is CASSEQGANYGYTF. The DNA for the CDR3 is TGTGCCAGTAGCGAACAGGGGGCCAACTATGGCTACACCTTC.

The chain has TRBV16 and TRBJ1-5; tentatively, D is TRBD1 (5 bases). The length of the CDR3 is 14 residues. CDR1 KGHSY and CDR2 FQNENV come from the germline V gene. V dropped 2 bases and J dropped 4 bases, with 9 bases sitting between them. As DNA, the CDR3 is TGTGCCAGCAGCCAAAGGGGAGGGAATCAGCCCCAGCATTTT. Its translation: CASSQRGGNQPQHF.

The chain links TRBV15 to TRBJ2-3; D is uncertain. The CDR3 is made up of 12 amino acids. Between the trimmed V and J ends, which lost 3 bases and 2 bases, there was a span of 3 bases. The germline V gene encodes CDR1 LNHNV and CDR2 YYDKDF (reference sequence). The CDR3 bases are TGTGCCACCAGCAGTCTCACAGATACGCAGTATTTT. Encoded protein: CATSSLTDTQYF.

The chain couples TRBV18 to TRBJ2-3, with 8 bases matching TRBD2. With V trimmed by 5 bases and J by 0 bases, 13 bases remained unmatched. Germline CDR1 reads KGHSH; CDR2 reads LQKENI. The CDR3 covers 18 residues. CDR3 region: CASSTGSSGLYSTDTQYF. CDR3 DNA: TGTGCCAGCTCAACGGGGTCTAGCGGGCTCTATAGCACAGATACGCAGTATTTT.

In this sample, this clone turned up a few times. This rearrangement joins TRBV7-3 to TRBJ2-2, with 7 bases identical to TRBD1. With V trimmed by 6 bases and J by 7 bases, 8 bases remained unmatched. The CDR3 totals 14 residues. Germline V gene data show CDR1 as SGHTA and CDR2 as FQGTGA. Here the CDR3 DNA reads TGTGCCAGCAGATCCGGGACAGTCAACGGGGAGCTGTTTTTT. It yields the protein CASRSGTVNGELFF.

The rearrangement uses TRBV5-1 and TRBJ2-1, with 8 bases matching TRBD1. The V and J ends lost 6 bases and 5 bases, in that order; junction bases with no gene match: 13. This CDR3 is 16 amino acids long. Germline V gene sequence: CDR1 SGHRS, CDR2 YFSETQ. The CDR3 sequence is CASTRPDRAHNNEQFF. For the CDR3, the DNA is TGCGCCAGCACCCGACCGGACAGGGCGCACAACAATGAGCAGTTCTTC.

The rearrangement uses TRBV7-2 and TRBJ2-7, with 7 nucleotides matching TRBD2. V was clipped by 8 bases and J by 5 bases; unmatched bases: 12. The germline gives CDR1 SGHTA, CDR2 FQGNSA. The CDR3 runs to 14 residues. The CDR3 loop is CASPRGDLGHEQYF. CDR3 coding DNA: TGTGCCAGCCCCCGGGGGGATCTCGGCCACGAGCAGTACTTC.

The J gene is TRBJ1-5, the V gene TRBV5-1; tentative D call: TRBD1 (5 bases). The CDR3 has 15 amino acids. Germline assignment: CDR1 SGHRS and CDR2 YFSETQ. V was shortened by 0 bases and J by 0 bases, with 7 bases between the two germline ends. CDR3 region: CASSLGGYSNQPQHF. In DNA, the CDR3 is TGCGCCAGCAGCTTGGGGGGGTATAGCAATCAGCCCCAGCATTTT.

The sample holds a few counts of this clone. The chain links TRBV6-5 to TRBJ2-2; TRBD1 matches 7 bases. Per the germline V gene, CDR1 is MNHEY and CDR2 is SVGAGI. Trimming cost V 4 bases and J 5 bases; bases outside gene matches: 4. The CDR3 consists of 14 residues. The CDR3, as DNA: TGTGCCAGCAGTTCCATACAGGGGACCGGGGAGCTGTTTTTT. It translates to CASSSIQGTGELFF.

The V call is TRBV6-6, the J call TRBJ2-6, with unresolved D. This CDR3 comprises 14 residues. Germline CDR1 is MNHNY and CDR2 is SVGAGI (reference sequence). V gave up 6 bases and J gave up 4 bases, with 10 bases separating them. The CDR3 loop reads CASSTRGGANVLTF. Written as DNA, the CDR3 is TGTGCCAGCAGCACACGAGGCGGGGCCAACGTCCTGACTTTC.

A few counts support this clone. The CDR3 loop is CSVEDAGYEQYF. The CDR3 DNA reads as TGCAGCGTTGAAGATGCGGGGTACGAGCAGTACTTC. The gene calls are TRBV29-1 and TRBJ2-7, with a tentative D call TRBD2 (6 bases). Germline V lookup: CDR1 SQVTM, CDR2 ANQGSEA. This CDR3 has 12 amino acids. Trimming stripped 0 bases from V and 4 bases from J, with 7 bases between.